This TCR beta chain was recovered during a study of blood T cell repertoires in COVID-19. CDR1 and CDR2 from the germline V gene are SGHNT and YYREEE (reference sequence). Trimming stripped 2 bases from V and 2 bases from J, with 13 bases between. The CDR3 has 15 residues. TCRdb keeps only in-frame clones here, not all; method: immunoSEQ multiplex PCR. There are approximately 490,000 clones in the sample; approximately 86% occur only once, and around 0.7% lies in the top ten. This clonotype originated in a woman between 18 and 29 years old who had recovered from COVID-19. Sequenced input: PBMCs or T cells enriched from blood (not recorded which). The chain combines TRBV5-4 with TRBJ2-5; weak D call: TRBD1 (6 bases). CDR3 amino acids: CASSLQGLTQETQYF. The CDR3 bases are TGTGCCAGCAGCTTACAGGGCCTAACTCAAGAGACCCAGTACTTC.